A few counts support the clone carrying this TCR beta chain. The antigen is undetermined. The CDR3 sequence is 15 residues long. Trimming took 0 bases from V and 5 from J, leaving 14 bases between them. The record originates from a study of CD8 T cells in ankylosing spondylitis. Study-level results: Reportedly, significant enrichment of disease-linked clones occurred in matched ankylosing spondylitis synovial fluid.

One entry per CDR3 protein, called by TCRdb with MiXCR from the 5' RACE reads. The table includes 200,000 to 250,000 distinct CDR3 sequences, approximately 10% detected once. Specimen: blood, either unsorted or a sorted T cell fraction (not recorded which). This clonotype was obtained from a male donor with ankylosing spondylitis or in good health (not recorded which). The chain has TRBV12-3 or TRBV12-4 and TRBJ2-7; D could derive from TRBD1 or TRBD2 (5 bases each). The CDR3 nucleotides read TGTGCCAGCAGTTTAGCGTCCCCAGGGAGCCACGAGCAGTACTTC. It specifies CASSLASPGSHEQYF.